This TCR beta chain was recorded in a study of tumor and adjacent non-tumor tissue in lung cancer. A modified ARM-PCR protocol with three rounds of nested PCR amplified TCRbeta. TCRdb re-analysed the multiplex PCR reads in MiXCR, keeping a single row per CDR3 protein. The table records some 99,000 distinct CDR3 sequences, 62% of them present only once. The table lists this clonotype with many counts. Its target is unknown. Study-wide results and caveats: Significantly higher TCR diversity was found in tumor than normal lung.

This sample's RNA came from whole unsorted tissue. More than 3 cm separated this lung sample from the edge of the tumor. The germline V gene encodes CDR1 MNHEY and CDR2 SVGAGI. V lost 4 bases and J lost 3; bases outside the gene matches: 7. This CDR3 is built from 15 residues. Material for sequencing was distant non-tumor lung tissue. The chain joins TRBV6-5 to TRBJ2-7; 9 bases are shared with TRBD2. The TCR sequence derives from a man aged 55-75 years with non-small cell lung cancer. CDR3 coding DNA: TGTGCCAGCAGTTCGCTATCACTAGCGGGCTACGAGCAGTACTTC. Translating gives CASSSLSLAGYEQYF.